This T cell receptor (beta chain) was recorded in a study of T cell changes during pregnancy in multiple sclerosis. The table lists this clone with a count of one. Profiling relied on immunoSEQ multiplex PCR, and the TCRdb table lists in-frame clones only, not all of them. This table holds 64,000 or so clones, about 92% found once. The CDR3 totals 15 residues. J gave up 8 bases and V 1 base, and 8 bases lay outside the gene matches. CDR1 SGHTA and CDR2 FQGNSA come from the germline V gene. This sequence was found in a female donor with multiple sclerosis, enrolled in a pregnancy study. The chain recombines TRBV7-2 with TRBJ2-1; 7 nucleotides line up with TRBD2. The sample here was peripheral blood, taken in the first trimester of pregnancy. CDR3 sequence: CASSLVGLPSHEQFF. CDR3 coding DNA: TGTGCCAGCAGCTTAGTGGGACTACCTTCGCATGAGCAGTTCTTC.